This T cell receptor beta chain was identified during a study of beta chain features in type 1 diabetes. Overall study context: Sorted cells numbering roughly 98,000,000 were examined across all samples. The study, taken as a whole, reports: Shortening of TCRB CDR3s, moderate but significant, appeared in all four CD4+ subsets of Type 1 diabetes patients.

Regarding this clone: The antigen remains unidentified.

Sequenced material consisted of expressed TCRB transcripts (all of the isolated RNA was reverse transcribed). Profiled with immunoSEQ multiplex PCR; TCRdb holds only in-frame clones, not every one. The table includes approximately 250,000 clones, approximately 25% detected once. The CDR3 extends over 13 amino acids. The germline gives CDR1 SGHDN, CDR2 FVKESK. V shed 0 bases and J shed 4 bases, with 5 bases lying between them. The source of this sequence is a woman in her twenties or thirties with type 1 diabetes. V is TRBV14 and J is TRBJ2-3, with D possibly matching TRBD2 (5 bases). The sample taken for sequencing was naive CD4+ T cells from blood. The CDR3 nucleotides are TGTGCCAGCAGCCAAGAGGGAGCAGATACGCAGTATTTT. Protein product: CASSQEGADTQYF.